This T cell receptor (beta chain) stems from a study of T cells after posttransplantation cyclophosphamide. CDR1 and CDR2 from the germline V gene are SGHDT and YYEEEE. CDR3 length: 12 amino acids. V dropped 1 base and J dropped 5 bases, with 6 bases sitting between them. In this sample, this clone turned up many times. Measured with immunoSEQ multiplex PCR; TCRdb has only the in-frame clones, and not every one. The table lists about 7,900 clones, with no singletons. Busulfan-fludarabine conditioning, marrow transplant, and cyclophosphamide on days +3 and +4 were administered. The genes are TRBV5-6 and TRBJ1-2; possible D gene TRBD1, 5 bases. The sequence derives from a young adult male patient who received an allogeneic stem cell transplant from an unrelated donor, was CMV-positive, and had acute and chronic GVHD. The graft donor may have contributed some T cells. The source was PBMCs, collected after an allogeneic stem cell transplant with post-transplant cyclophosphamide. The CDR3 loop reads CASSLQGYGYTF. For the CDR3, the DNA is TGTGCCAGCAGCTTGCAGGGTTATGGCTACACCTTC.